This T cell receptor beta chain was sequenced during a study of chemoradiotherapy in HPV16-positive cancers. Study as a whole: Candidate HPV-specific T-cell clones and common TCR motifs came from functional assays in a couple of HPV16-positive patients.

The table came from immunoSEQ multiplex PCR; TCRdb's copy has only in-frame clones and leaves some out. Here the sample spans some 9,600 clones, more than 75% being singletons. Repertoires were sampled repeatedly during chemoradiotherapy. This clone was detected a few times. Trimming pared 6 bases from V and 2 bases from J, leaving 4 bases between. The CDR3 totals 11 residues. In germline, CDR1 is MNHEY, CDR2 SMNVEV (reference sequence). Sequences were derived from blood, sampled from a patient who underwent chemoradiotherapy. The V call is TRBV27, the J call TRBJ1-2; no clear D. This sequence was found in a human donor with HPV-associated anogenital cancer. The CDR3 DNA reads as TGTGCCAGCAGAACAAACTATGGCTACACCTTC. This codes for CASRTNYGYTF.